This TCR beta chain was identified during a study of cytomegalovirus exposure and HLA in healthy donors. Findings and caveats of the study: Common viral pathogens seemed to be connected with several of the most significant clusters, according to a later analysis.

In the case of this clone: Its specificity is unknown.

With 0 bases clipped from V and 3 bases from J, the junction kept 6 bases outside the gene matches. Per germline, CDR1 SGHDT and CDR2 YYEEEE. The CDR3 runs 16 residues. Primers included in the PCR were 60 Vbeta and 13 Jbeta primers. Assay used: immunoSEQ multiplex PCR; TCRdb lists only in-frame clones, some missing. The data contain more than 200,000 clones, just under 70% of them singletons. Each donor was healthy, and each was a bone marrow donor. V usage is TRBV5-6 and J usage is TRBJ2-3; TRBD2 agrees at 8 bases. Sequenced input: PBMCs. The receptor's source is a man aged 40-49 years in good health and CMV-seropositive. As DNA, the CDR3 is TGTGCCAGCAGCTTGGGGCTAGCGGGTACTACAGATACGCAGTATTTT. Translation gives CASSLGLAGTTDTQYF.